Listed below are T cell receptor beta chains from one sample, sequenced in a study of blood T cell repertoires in COVID-19. TCRdb's copy holds only in-frame clones and misses some; the assay was immunoSEQ multiplex PCR. The table has around 400,000 clones, approximately 89% seen once. Source material: peripheral blood. These receptor sequences come from a woman in her fifties or sixties with COVID-19, enrolled during active disease. The CDR3 runs from the conserved cysteine through the conserved F or W. A D gene is named only where the DNA matches it firmly. Size is omitted from some rows. Given values are once, few, many or a class for expanded clones.

>.|.|TRBV27|TRBJ2-1
CASGAGHYNEQFF
TGTGCCAGCGGTGCAGGACATTACAATGAGCAGTTCTTC
>.|.|TRBV5-6|TRBJ2-1
CASSLASSGEQFF
TGTGCCAGCAGCTTGGCTTCTTCGGGTGAGCAGTTCTTC
>.|.|TRBV7-9|TRBJ1-4
CASSLGEATNEKLFF
TGTGCCAGCAGCTTAGGGGAGGCAACTAATGAAAAACTGTTTTTT
>.|.|TRBV5-6|TRBJ1-6
CASSLQARGGESYNSPLHF
TGTGCCAGCAGCTTACAGGCACGGGGGGGCGAGTCGTATAATTCACCCCTCCACTTT
>.|.|TRBV3-1/TRBV3-2|TRBJ1-6
CASSQDNGPLDSPLHF
TGTGCCAGCAGCCAAGATAACGGTCCGCTGGATTCACCCCTCCACTTT
>.|.|TRBV5-1|TRBJ2-5
CASSAGVQGDGVETQYF
TGCGCCAGCAGCGCGGGGGTACAGGGGGACGGGGTTGAGACCCAGTACTTC
>TRBD1|.|TRBV15|TRBJ1-2
CATSRATPGQQGYTF
TGTGCCACCAGCAGAGCAACCCCGGGACAGCAAGGCTACACCTTC
>.|.|TRBV19|TRBJ2-3
CASSISEVDTQYF
TGTGCCAGTAGTATATCAGAGGTTGATACGCAGTATTTT
>.|.|TRBV2|TRBJ2-7
CASSDGGRPYEQYF
TGTGCCAGCAGTGACGGGGGGCGCCCCTACGAGCAGTACTTC
>.|.|TRBV3-1/TRBV3-2|TRBJ1-2
CASSPRDFAVKDGYTF
TGTGCCAGCAGCCCCCGGGACTTCGCCGTCAAGGATGGCTACACCTTC
>TRBD1|.|TRBV11-2|TRBJ1-2
CASSLVLEGGQGISSGYTF
TGTGCCAGCAGCTTAGTTTTGGAGGGTGGACAGGGAATCTCTAGCGGCTACACCTTC
>.|.|TRBV19|TRBJ1-3
CASSIGSSGNTIYF
TGTGCCAGTAGTATCGGGAGCTCTGGAAACACCATATATTTT
>.|.|TRBV6-4|TRBJ1-1
CASSDTRAMNTEAFF
TGTGCCAGCAGTGACACGAGAGCAATGAACACTGAAGCTTTCTTT
>.|.|TRBV5-1|TRBJ2-2
CASSFGETTGELFF
TGCGCCAGCAGCTTCGGGGAAACGACCGGGGAGCTGTTTTTT
>TRBD2|.|TRBV7-6|TRBJ2-3
CASSLTSGGQGDTQYF
TGTGCCAGCAGCTTGACTAGCGGGGGGCAAGGAGATACGCAGTATTTT
>.|.|TRBV12-3/TRBV12-4|TRBJ1-2
CASSQRTGYGYTF
TGTGCCAGCAGTCAACGGACGGGGTATGGCTACACCTTC
>.|.|TRBV7-8|TRBJ1-6
CASSLELSVSPLHF
TGTGCCAGCAGCTTAGAGTTATCAGTTTCACCCCTCCACTTT
>TRBD1|.|TRBV6-5|TRBJ1-4
CASSYSGQGGEKLFF
TGTGCCAGCAGTTACAGCGGACAGGGAGGTGAAAAACTGTTTTTT
>.|few|TRBV12-3/TRBV12-4|TRBJ1-3
CASRPDRNTIYF
TGTGCCAGCAGGCCGGACAGAAACACCATATATTTT
>.|.|TRBV30|TRBJ1-6
CALIAGAASYNSPLHF
TGTGCCTTAATAGCAGGGGCGGCCTCCTATAATTCACCCCTCCACTTT
>TRBD2|.|TRBV12-5|TRBJ2-3
CASGFYPAGGPTDTQYF
TGTGCTAGTGGTTTTTACCCTGCGGGGGGCCCCACAGATACGCAGTATTTT
>TRBD2|.|TRBV5-4|TRBJ2-5
CASSLGGSGGQETQYF
TGTGCCAGCAGCTTGGGCGGTAGCGGGGGCCAAGAGACCCAGTACTTC
>.|.|TRBV7-2|TRBJ2-7
CASSLGLATDEQYF
TGTGCCAGCAGCTTAGGGCTAGCGACGGACGAGCAGTACTTC
>.|.|TRBV6-5|TRBJ1-5
CASSSSLQINQPQHF
TGTGCCAGCAGTTCCTCTCTACAGATTAATCAGCCCCAGCATTTT
>.|.|TRBV5-1|TRBJ2-7
CASSLGAAYSYEQYF
TGCGCCAGCAGCTTGGGGGCAGCCTACTCCTACGAGCAGTACTTC
>.|.|TRBV9|TRBJ1-2
CASSVGSGNYGYTF
TGTGCCAGCAGCGTAGGTTCCGGGAACTATGGCTACACCTTC
>.|.|TRBV30|TRBJ2-6
CAWRENRVRANVLTF
TGTGCCTGGAGGGAAAACAGGGTCCGGGCCAACGTCCTGACTTTC
>TRBD1|.|TRBV5-1|TRBJ1-1
CASSPWTGMDTEAFF
TGCGCCAGCAGCCCATGGACAGGGATGGACACTGAAGCTTTCTTT
>.|.|TRBV30|TRBJ1-3
CAGGRSGNTIYF
TGTGCCGGGGGACGCTCTGGAAACACCATATATTTT
>.|.|TRBV6-1|TRBJ1-1
CASSEQGNTEAFF
TGTGCCAGCAGTGAACAGGGGAACACTGAAGCTTTCTTT
>.|.|TRBV15|TRBJ1-5
CATSSTAPITPQHF
TGTGCCACCAGTTCGACAGCCCCGATCACCCCCCAGCATTTT
>.|.|TRBV3-1/TRBV3-2|TRBJ1-2
CASSQVRIGRGDTF
TGTGCCAGCAGCCAGGTCCGGATAGGCCGGGGTGACACCTTC
>.|once|TRBV28|TRBJ2-7
CASSLEGGKSYEQYF
TGTGCCAGCAGTTTAGAGGGGGGGAAATCCTACGAGCAGTACTTC
>.|.|TRBV7-2|TRBJ1-2
CASSLASSSGDYTF
TGTGCCAGCAGCTTAGCGTCGAGTAGCGGGGACTACACCTTC
>TRBD1|.|TRBV4-1|TRBJ1-2
CASSHPPGQGAYGYTF
TGCGCCAGCAGCCACCCCCCGGGACAGGGCGCCTATGGCTACACCTTC
>.|.|TRBV4-1|TRBJ1-1
CASSGQDNLNTEAFF
TGCGCCAGCAGCGGCCAGGACAATTTAAACACTGAAGCTTTCTTT
>TRBD1|.|TRBV5-1|TRBJ1-2
CASSWTGLAYGYTF
TGCGCCAGCAGCTGGACAGGGTTGGCCTATGGCTACACCTTC
>TRBD1|.|TRBV5-4|TRBJ1-6
CASNRQGANSPLHF
TGTGCCAGCAACCGACAGGGGGCAAATTCACCCCTCCACTTT
>.|.|TRBV11-2|TRBJ1-4
CASSLSRTNEKLFF
TGTGCCAGCAGCTTGTCCCGAACTAATGAAAAACTGTTTTTT
>.|.|TRBV7-6|TRBJ2-3
CASSSYPRGSTSTDTQYF
TGTGCCAGCAGCTCCTACCCTCGAGGGAGCACTAGCACAGATACGCAGTATTTT
>TRBD1|.|TRBV5-1|TRBJ2-5
CASSLAGGQGGETQYF
TGCGCCAGCAGCTTGGCCGGTGGACAGGGTGGAGAGACCCAGTACTTC
>TRBD2|.|TRBV24-1|TRBJ2-6
CATSDFSGAGANVLTF
TGTGCCACCAGTGACTTTAGCGGGGCTGGGGCCAACGTCCTGACTTTC
>.|.|TRBV7-9|TRBJ2-5
CASSLDRQAETQYF
TGTGCCAGCAGCTTAGATCGTCAGGCAGAGACCCAGTACTTC
>TRBD2|.|TRBV6-2/TRBV6-3|TRBJ2-5
CASSYGLAFLWSQYF
TGTGCCAGCAGTTACGGACTAGCATTCTTATGGTCCCAGTACTTC
>TRBD1|.|TRBV5-3|TRBJ1-1
CARSGTSDRGWWDTEAFF
TGTGCCAGAAGCGGAACCAGCGACAGGGGGTGGTGGGACACTGAAGCTTTCTTT
>.|.|TRBV3-1/TRBV3-2|TRBJ2-1
CASSPQSGRGEQFF
TGTGCCAGCAGCCCGCAGTCAGGGCGCGGTGAGCAGTTCTTC
>.|.|TRBV5-1|TRBJ2-2
CASSFGETGELFF
TGCGCCAGCAGCTTTGGGGAGACCGGGGAGCTGTTTTTT
>TRBD1|.|TRBV3-1/TRBV3-2|TRBJ1-6
CASSPPGQVYNSPLHF
TGTGCCAGCAGCCCCCCGGGACAGGTCTATAATTCACCCCTCCACTTT
>TRBD1|.|TRBV11-2|TRBJ2-7
CASSPGTGIYEQYF
TGTGCCAGCAGCCCCGGGACAGGGATTTACGAGCAGTACTTC